These T cell receptor beta chains were read from a single sample in a study of glioma-infiltrating T cells after dendritic cell vaccination. The method was immunoSEQ multiplex PCR; TCRdb's version includes in-frame clones alone and lacks a portion of them. The sample contains about 87,000 clones, 75% to 90% of which appear only once. Sequenced here: blood, sampled after dendritic cell vaccination. These TCRs come from a human donor with glioblastoma. Each CDR3 is given with its conserved first and last residue. Each record gives: clone size, J gene, D gene, V gene, CDR3 DNA, CDR3 protein. A D gene is named only where the DNA matches it firmly. Only some rows state a clone size, as once, few, many or a class for expanded clones.

>NA|TRBJ2-3|NA|TRBV29-1
TGCAGCGTTGAAAGGGGGTTCGATACGCAGTATTTT
CSVERGFDTQYF
>NA|TRBJ2-1|TRBD2|TRBV6-4
TGTGCCAGCAGACTTAGCGGGGGGGCGGGTGAGCAGTTCTTC
CASRLSGGAGEQFF
>NA|TRBJ1-5|NA|TRBV5-8
TGTGCCAGCAGCTTGGGGCAGGCACTCAATCAGCCCCAGCATTTT
CASSLGQALNQPQHF
>once|TRBJ2-7|NA|TRBV25-1
TGTGCCAGCAGTGAATTAGGGGGAGACAGCTCCTACGAGCAGTACTTC
CASSELGGDSSYEQYF
>NA|TRBJ2-7|NA|TRBV7-7
TGTGCTAGCAGCTTAGGTTCCGGAGCCTACGAGCAGTACTTC
CASSLGSGAYEQYF
>NA|TRBJ1-2|NA|TRBV28
TGTGCCAGCACCCTTCCGGGGGGGTATGGCTACACCTTC
CASTLPGGYGYTF
>NA|TRBJ1-1|NA|TRBV19
TGTGCCAGTACCCTCGGGGGAGTTGTAAACACTGAAGCTTTCTTT
CASTLGGVVNTEAFF
>NA|TRBJ2-3|TRBD2|TRBV10-3
TGTGCCATCAGTGAATATAGGCGGGGGAGCACAGATACGCAGTATTTT
CAISEYRRGSTDTQYF
>once|TRBJ1-6|NA|TRBV4-3
TGCGCCAGCAGCCAAGATTGGGGGGGCTCCTATAATTCACCCCTCCACTTT
CASSQDWGGSYNSPLHF
>NA|TRBJ2-7|NA|TRBV10-3
TGTGCCATCAGTGAGTGGACAGCTGGGAACTACGAGCAGTACTTC
CAISEWTAGNYEQYF
>once|TRBJ2-2|TRBD2|TRBV25-1
TGTGCCAGCAGACTAGCGCAGAACACCGGGGAGCTGTTTTTT
CASRLAQNTGELFF
>NA|TRBJ2-2|NA|TRBV5-1
TGCGCCAGCAGCTTGACAGCTACCACCGGGGAGCTGTTTTTT
CASSLTATTGELFF
>NA|TRBJ2-6|TRBD1|TRBV9
TGTGCCAGCAGCGACAGGGGGTTTACTGGGGCCAACGTCCTGACTTTC
CASSDRGFTGANVLTF
>NA|TRBJ2-7|NA|TRBV11-2
TGTGCCAGCAGCGGGAGCGCAGGGGAGTCGTACGAGCAGTACTTC
CASSGSAGESYEQYF
>once|TRBJ1-6|NA|TRBV19
TGTGCCAGTAGTATTACAGGAGTTAATTCACCCCTCCACTTT
CASSITGVNSPLHF
>NA|TRBJ1-4|TRBD1|TRBV7-2
TGTGCCAGCAGTTTAGAGGGACAGGGATACGAAAAACTGTTTTTT
CASSLEGQGYEKLFF
>NA|TRBJ1-1|TRBD1|TRBV7-3
TGTGCCAGCAGCCCACAGGGGGATAGCACTGAAGCTTTCTTT
CASSPQGDSTEAFF
>NA|TRBJ2-5|NA|TRBV11-1
TGTGCCAGCGGTATAGACAGCCAAGAGACCCAGTACTTC
CASGIDSQETQYF
>NA|TRBJ1-1|NA|TRBV9
TGTGCCAGCAGCCAATCAGGGGAGGGCACTGAAGCTTTCTTT
CASSQSGEGTEAFF
>few|TRBJ2-2|NA|TRBV6-5
TGTGCCAGCAGTTACTCGGGAGGCGCGAACACCGGGGAGCTGTTTTTT
CASSYSGGANTGELFF
>NA|TRBJ1-2|NA|TRBV5-6
TGTGCCAGCAGCTTGATACAGGGATCATTGGACACCTTC
CASSLIQGSLDTF
>NA|TRBJ2-7|TRBD1|TRBV19
TGTGCCACACAGCCGACAGGGGAATACGAGCAGTACTTC
CATQPTGEYEQYF
>NA|TRBJ2-7|NA|TRBV6-5
TGTGCCAGCCATACAGACGCTCCCTACGAGCAGTACTTC
CASHTDAPYEQYF
>NA|TRBJ2-3|NA|TRBV9
TGTGCCAGCAGCGTAGGAATCCAGGCCACAGATACGCAGTATTTT
CASSVGIQATDTQYF
>NA|TRBJ1-1|NA|TRBV29-1
TGCAGCCCACACCGACAGGATTCATCTGAAGCTTTCTTT
CSPHRQDSSEAFF
>NA|TRBJ1-2|NA|TRBV6-1
TGTGCCAGCAGTGTGGGACAACCTAACTATGGCTACACCTTC
CASSVGQPNYGYTF
>NA|TRBJ2-7|NA|TRBV11-2
TGTGCCAGCAGCTTAGGGCGCGGGCAGGGGGACGGGAGGGAGGACTTC
CASSLGRGQGDGREDF
>NA|TRBJ1-1|TRBD1|TRBV5-4
TGTGCCAGCAGCGGTCGACAGGGGAACACTGAAGCTTTCTTT
CASSGRQGNTEAFF